This T cell receptor beta chain emerged from a study of blood T cell repertoires in COVID-19 (dated by TCRdb to about 2020). For the wider study: Samples from collaborators originated in the United States, Italy and Spain and spanned both the acute and convalescent phases of COVID-19. The prospective study material was composed of cDNA or gDNA derived from T cells, B-cell-depleted T cells, or PBMCs. Deeply sampled blood TCRbeta repertoires from subjects exposed to, actively infected with, or recovered from COVID-19 were included in the dataset. The repertoires were made available in a free public database intended to serve as a resource for research on the immune response to SARS-CoV-2. Samples were obtained from the ongoing ImmuneRACE study (first 160 participants) and from 1,254 subjects provided by 6 global collaborators. A de-identified subject ID, COVID-19 status, age in years and sex were almost always included in the sample metadata. Where available, HLA class I and class II types were taken from metadata supplied by the sample provider and were not determined by assay-based typing. The full study reports these points: How much clinical and demographic metadata was included differed by source and by participant, and the metadata was provided uncurated.

Taken from the germline V gene, the CDR1 and CDR2 loops are WSHSY and SAAADI. The trim is 5 bases for V and 4 bases for J, with a gap of 14 bases between the germline ends. There are 15 amino acids in the CDR3, from cysteine to phenylalanine inclusive. Only the CDR3 portion is preserved as DNA: 45 bases, with reading frame beginning at the first base. The immunoSEQ Assay, a bias-controlled multiplex PCR, was used to amplify TCRbeta CDR3 regions from genomic DNA. In the original analysis: The number of nucleated cells in each sample was estimated from the amplification of reference gene primers within the assay. To quantify the absolute abundance of each unique TCRbeta CDR3 rearrangement, sequence reads were collapsed and filtered. For each sample, productive Simpson clonality was calculated as the square root of Simpson's diversity index across productive rearrangements. The source is immuneACCESS, and TCRdb retained only in-frame sequences with V and J called. Part of the clones is not carried over; for the studies checked, unresolved V genes explain less than half of this, and the remainder is unexplained. V and J calls plus clone size are reproduced from that table; the DNA served to infer D and trimming. The sample table lists some 420,000 clones, more than 80% of them with a count of one. 1% to 1.3% of the sample rests with the top ten.

A word on this clone: Its recognized antigen is unknown. The input lacks base qualities; no much larger clone sits a single base away.

In the prospective study, participants were about 18 to 95 years old, resided in 24 geographic areas of the United States, and were enrolled through a virtual design. Cohort assignment in the prospective study relied on participant-reported clinical history from a screening survey and a study questionnaire. Recovered participants in ImmuneRACE Cohort 3 were defined as having two consecutive negative NP/OP PCR tests, clearance from a healthcare professional, or resolution of symptoms. In the prospective study, whole blood, serum and a nasopharyngeal or oropharyngeal swab were collected from each participant by mobile phlebotomists. Prospective study participants could optionally give additional blood draws and questionnaires over a roughly 2-month period. Before DNA extraction, prospective study blood samples were shipped either frozen or at room temperature.

Material for sequencing was PBMCs or T cells enriched from blood (not recorded which). The V gene is TRBV10-2 and the J gene is TRBJ2-2, with TRBD2 as a weak D call on 5 bases. This clonotype was sampled from a man aged 25 to 45 who had recovered from COVID-19. The nucleotide sequence reads as follows: TGCGCCAGCAGTAAGGCGAGGGAGCTCACCGGGGAGCTGTTTTTT. Its product reads: CASSKARELTGELFF.